This T cell receptor (beta chain) came from a study of identical twins (dated by TCRdb to about 2016). Describing the broader study: To test whether fetal clonotypes persist, this study deep-sequenced TCR alpha and beta repertoires from monozygotic twins, from unrelated adults of various ages, and from cord blood. To rule out contamination, replicate twin experiments were performed at different times with different library preparation protocols. Broader findings and caveats from the paper: Zero-insertion analyses could be partly confounded by invariant T cells such as MAIT and iNKT, though diverse VJ usage argued against such confounding for most clonotypes. Fewer insertions were carried by abundant cord blood beta clonotypes; a weaker similar trend was observed in young adult naive repertoires, while no such trend was observed in memory repertoires. Out-of-frame TCR alpha sequences shared between twins showed an excess of low generation-probability sequences compared with coincidental sharing between unrelated individuals. Because the same donors could not be followed over many years, the conclusions depended on cross-sectional statistical analysis. Recombination models systematically underestimated out-of-frame TCR alpha sharing in monozygotic twins but agreed with sharing between unrelated individuals. In beta out-of-frame sequences, excess twin sharing was weaker, because having fewer shared sequences lowered the signal-to-noise ratio.

This clonotype has more than one count but fewer than ten. What antigen it recognizes has not been identified. No much larger clone is present one base from it, and per-base qualities are unavailable. Library prep was done by 5' RACE. This sample was sequenced with an Illumina HiSeq 2000. A universal primer binding site was introduced by template switching, and a unique molecular identifier was present in the final cDNA, enabling accurate counting of TCR cDNA molecules. Specific primers in the conserved constant-segment region were used to synthesize first-strand cDNA for TCR alpha and beta chains. To control for contamination, each cDNA library was double barcoded with a SMART-Mk sample barcode plus Illumina barcodes. TruSeq adapter sequences and Illumina sample barcodes were added in two successive PCR steps. The TCR alpha and beta cDNA libraries were sequenced on the Illumina HiSeq platform using custom primers. The paper's processing steps were these. Raw reads were processed with MiGEC to extract unique molecular identifiers, and MiXCR was used to determine CDR3 positions. For each individual, recombination models were inferred using an EM algorithm with the repgenHMM and IGoR tools. The tcR package in R was used for shared clonotype analysis, with sharing normalized by the product of cloneset sizes. To study raw recombination without the effects of thymic and clonal selection, out-of-frame nonproductive sequences were analyzed. TCRdb ran its own pipeline on the public reads, namely fastp trimming at Q25 and MiXCR clone calling, and kept in-frame beta chains. All rows with the same CDR3 protein become a single entry with the most common DNA and genes. These V and J calls derive from TCRdb rather than the authors' analysis. For this sample there are around 370,000 distinct CDR3 sequences; roughly 9% appear just once. Clones ranked in the top ten supply approximately 9.3% of the sample.

Every donor was a healthy Caucasian. The study also sequenced three unrelated non-twin adults: a male aged 18 to 30, a male aged 50 to 60 and a female aged 50 to 60. Miltenyi CD45RO+ enrichment and human naive T-cell isolation kits were used to isolate memory (CD45RO+) and naive T cells from PBMC. The CDR3 sequence holds 14 residues, the cysteine and phenylalanine included. The entry retains the CDR3 DNA only, 42 bases that are in frame from base 1. V and J are truncated by 6 bases and 9 bases respectively, leaving an intervening sequence of 18 bases. The TCR was taken from a woman between 50 and 59 years old in good health. The sequenced sample consisted of naive T cells sorted from blood. The cell subset or site label corresponds to: cells isolated with a human naive T-cell isolation kit. Rearrangement joined TRBV12-3 or TRBV12-4 to TRBJ2-1; the D region possibly corresponds to TRBD2 (5 bases align). The DNA is TGTGCCAGCAGGCTTGCCGGGCAACGGGGTGAGCAGTTCTTC. The resulting protein is CASRLAGQRGEQFF.